This T cell receptor beta chain was recovered during a study of shared clonotypes between healthy human individuals. Study details: Ranging from 18 to 49 in age, donors were two women and a few men. The study used three CD4 naive, three CD4 memory, two CD8 naive and one CD8 memory plate per donor.

V lost 8 bases, J lost 5 bases, and 13 bases lay in between. Looked up from germline, CDR1 is MDHEN and CDR2 is SYDVKM. The CDR3 has 12 amino acids. To note about this clone: Its antigen is undetermined.

The study's findings and limits: Non-shared clonotypes showed lower generation probabilities than clonotypes common to all four donors. The small donor group covered limited genetic and exposure diversity.

Measured with immunoSEQ multiplex PCR; TCRdb has only the in-frame clones, and not every one. The data contain 2,500,000 or so clones, around 92% of them singletons. This chain uses TRBV28 with TRBJ2-7, with a tentative D call TRBD1 (6 bases). Material for sequencing was naive CD4+ T cells from PBMCs. Subset denoted: CD45RA+ positively selected. This TCR derives from a man aged 18 to 29 in good health. Some clones in this sample may be carry-over from other donors' samples. The CDR3 sequence is CASAGAGNEQYF. The CDR3, as DNA: TGTGCCAGCGCAGGGGCAGGCAACGAGCAGTACTTC.